The present TCR beta chain was sequenced within a study of cytomegalovirus exposure and HLA in healthy donors. Study details: Caucasian-associated ancestry cluster membership applied to under 85% of some 400 genotyped donors. Study findings and constraints: Several of the most significant clusters appeared linked to common viral pathogens, based on a later analysis.

The CDR3 totals 15 residues. Germline CDR1 reads SGHRS; CDR2 reads YFSETQ. V lost 4 bases to trimming and J lost 3 bases; unmatched junction nucleotides: 7. Concerning this clone itself: The antigen is unknown.

Primers included in the PCR were 60 Vbeta and 13 Jbeta primers. Data came from immunoSEQ multiplex PCR; TCRdb stores just in-frame clones and leaves some out. Its table records about 20,000 clones. The chain joins TRBV5-1 to TRBJ1-2; 9 bases agree with TRBD1. This sequence was found in a man in his 60s in good health and CMV-seropositive. The source material was PBMCs. CDR3 loop: CASSPGTGWDYGYTF. The CDR3, as DNA: TGCGCCAGCAGCCCAGGGACAGGGTGGGACTATGGCTACACCTTC.